A selection of T cell receptor beta chains follows, all from one sample in a study of OX40 agonist ivuxolimab in advanced cancers. Repertoires were generated with immunoSEQ multiplex PCR, while TCRdb's copy carries only in-frame clones and drops some. The repertoire has 1,500 to 2,000 clones, 73% of them found once; the top ten carry around 40%. This specimen consisted of CD4+ or CD8+ T cells sorted from blood, obtained in a trial of the OX40 agonist ivuxolimab. These TCRs come from an adult with an advanced solid tumor such as melanoma, head and neck, liver or kidney cancer. Both conserved end residues are part of each CDR3. The order of the fields is CDR3 protein, CDR3 DNA, J gene, clone size, D gene, CDR3 length, V gene. The D gene is left open where the match is weak. Size is stated for part of the rows, as once, few or many counts, or as a class when the clone is expanded.

CASSEIPGGETQYF,TGTGCCAGCAGTGAGATACCGGGGGGAGAGACCCAGTACTTC,TRBJ2-5,-,TRBD2,14,TRBV6-1
CASIQGLGDYGYTF,TGTGCCAGCATTCAGGGACTGGGAGACTATGGCTACACCTTC,TRBJ1-2,large,-,14,TRBV6-6
CASGGGPISYGYTF,TGTGCCAGCGGCGGTGGGCCCATATCCTATGGCTACACCTTC,TRBJ1-2,-,-,14,TRBV6-1
CASSGLGGTNEKLFF,TGTGCCAGCAGTGGTCTTGGGGGAACTAATGAAAAACTGTTTTTT,TRBJ1-4,-,-,15,TRBV2
CASSYQISYNSPLHF,TGTGCCAGCAGTTACCAGATCTCCTATAATTCACCCCTCCACTTT,TRBJ1-6,once,-,15,TRBV6-5
CASSVVGSGKETQYF,TGTGCCAGCAGCGTAGTGGGTAGCGGGAAAGAGACCCAGTACTTC,TRBJ2-5,-,TRBD2,15,TRBV9
CASSLDRRVNEQFF,TGTGCCAGCAGCTTAGATCGAAGGGTCAATGAGCAGTTCTTC,TRBJ2-1,-,-,14,TRBV11-2
CASSFVAGGRTDTQYF,TGCGCCAGCAGCTTCGTGGCGGGGGGGCGGACAGATACGCAGTATTTT,TRBJ2-3,-,TRBD2,16,TRBV5-1
CASSNSTRKSF,TGTGCCAGCTCAAACTCGACCAGGAAAAGCTTC,TRBJ1-2,-,-,11,TRBV7-3
CAISESGTGWNTEAFF,TGTGCCATCAGTGAGTCGGGGACAGGGTGGAACACTGAAGCTTTCTTT,TRBJ1-1,-,TRBD1,16,TRBV10-3
CASKTLAGPWVEQFF,TGTGCCAGCAAGACCTTGGCAGGCCCGTGGGTTGAGCAGTTCTTC,TRBJ2-1,-,-,15,TRBV2
CAWRDVFEQFF,TGTGCCTGGAGGGACGTATTTGAGCAGTTCTTC,TRBJ2-1,large,-,11,TRBV30
CASSGIYEQYF,TGTGCCAGTAGCGGAATCTACGAGCAGTACTTC,TRBJ2-7,-,-,11,TRBV6-5
CAVGRPLSSYNEQFF,TGTGCCGTTGGCAGGCCTCTGAGCTCCTACAATGAGCAGTTCTTC,TRBJ2-1,-,-,15,TRBV28
CASNTLGHEESQYF,TGTGCCAGCAACACACTGGGACATGAAGAGTCCCAGTACTTC,TRBJ2-5,-,-,14,TRBV11-2
CASSYSGTGYGSYTF,TGTGCCAGCAGTTATTCCGGGACAGGTTATGGCAGCTACACCTTC,TRBJ1-2,-,TRBD1,15,TRBV6-5
CASRGMEGNEKLFF,TGTGCCAGTAGGGGGATGGAGGGTAATGAAAAACTGTTTTTT,TRBJ1-4,-,-,14,TRBV6-5
CASSITLAQGLGDTQYF,TGTGCCAGTAGTATAACTCTCGCACAGGGCTTAGGAGATACGCAGTATTTT,TRBJ2-3,-,-,17,TRBV19
CASSFTGGGGELFF,TGTGCCAGCAGCTTTACAGGGGGAGGCGGGGAGCTGTTTTTT,TRBJ2-2,-,TRBD1,14,TRBV7-8
CASSLDSRESNYGYTF,TGTGCCAGCAGCTTGGATAGCAGAGAGAGTAACTATGGCTACACCTTC,TRBJ1-2,-,-,16,TRBV5-6
CASRDRGWNEQYF,TGTGCCAGCAGAGACAGGGGATGGAACGAGCAGTACTTC,TRBJ2-7,few,TRBD1,13,TRBV27
CASSATAGDGYTF,TGTGCCAGCAGCGCCACAGCAGGGGATGGCTACACCTTC,TRBJ1-2,-,-,13,TRBV7-8
CASSQPGGATDTQYF,TGCGCCAGCAGCCAGCCCGGGGGGGCAACAGATACGCAGTATTTT,TRBJ2-3,-,TRBD2,15,TRBV4-1
CASSQQGPMNEQFF,TGTGCCAGCAGCCAACAGGGCCCGATGAATGAGCAGTTCTTC,TRBJ2-1,-,-,14,TRBV16
CASSSTTTGETEQYF,TGTGCCAGCAGCTCGACAACGACAGGAGAGACGGAGCAGTACTTC,TRBJ2-7,-,-,15,TRBV7-9
CASSFAQRDNEQFF,TGTGCCAGCAGCTTCGCACAGCGAGACAATGAGCAGTTCTTC,TRBJ2-1,-,-,14,TRBV5-6
CASSIDLREWDF,TGTGCCAGTAGTATAGATCTAAGAGAGTGGGACTTC,TRBJ2-7,-,-,12,TRBV19